This T cell receptor (beta chain) came from a study of OX40 agonist ivuxolimab in advanced cancers. Study at large: Enrolled patients in dose escalation had cancers that were hepatocellular carcinoma, melanoma, renal cell or head and neck cancer. From about 23 to 85 years was the age range, with a mean of around 60 years, and roughly 80% were male.

Libraries were prepared by immunoSEQ multiplex PCR; TCRdb keeps only in-frame clonotypes and omits some of them. The sample includes some 75,000 clones, more than 85% of them seen just once. The CDR3 contains 14 residues. Trimming pared 3 bases from V and 3 bases from J, leaving 12 bases between. Looked up from germline, CDR1 is LGHNA and CDR2 is YSLEER. The clonotype was recovered from an adult with an advanced solid tumor such as melanoma, head and neck, liver or kidney cancer. The sequences come from CD4+ or CD8+ T cells sorted from blood, collected in a trial of the OX40 agonist ivuxolimab. The chain links TRBV4-3 to TRBJ2-7; TRBD2 is a possible D gene (7 bases). The CDR3 loop reads CASSHGGANYEQYF. CDR3 coding DNA: TGCGCCAGCAGCCATGGGGGGGCGAACTACGAGCAGTACTTC.